This T cell receptor (beta chain) was sequenced during a study of blood T cell repertoires in COVID-19. Trimming removed 3 bases from V and 5 bases from J; junction bases left unmatched: 9. In germline, CDR1 is SGHNT, CDR2 YYREEE (reference sequence). CDR3 length: 15 amino acids. Sequenced by immunoSEQ multiplex PCR; TCRdb stores in-frame clones only, minus some. In the table there are 100,000 to 150,000 clones, approximately 70% of which are singletons. The V and J genes are TRBV5-4 and TRBJ2-7, with 9 bases matching TRBD1. The sequenced sample was peripheral blood. This receptor was taken from a woman in her sixties or seventies with acute or convalescent COVID-19. The CDR3 loop is CASSSRGTGINEQYF. DNA for the CDR3: TGTGCCAGCAGCTCCCGAGGGACAGGGATCAACGAGCAGTACTTC. Complete variable domain (other parts from reference TRBV5-4 and TRBJ2-7): ETGVTQSPTHLIKTRGQQVTLRCSSQSGHNTVSWYQQALGQGPQFIFQYYREEENGRGNFPPRFSGLQFPNYSSELNVNALELDDSALYLCASSSRGTGINEQYFGPGTRLTVT.